Listed below are T cell receptor beta chains from one sample, sequenced in a study of cytomegalovirus exposure and HLA in healthy donors. Profiling relied on immunoSEQ multiplex PCR, and the TCRdb table lists in-frame clones only, not all of them. Of 120,000 or so clones in the sample, approximately 74% were seen once. The sequencing sample was made of PBMCs. The origin of the receptors is a man in his forties in good health and CMV-seropositive. CDR3s include the opening cysteine and the closing phenylalanine or tryptophan. D genes are given only for firm matches. Clone size is given for some rows only: seen once, a few or many times, or a class if the clone is expanded.

j_call d_call clone_size v_call cdr3_aa cdr3_nt
TRBJ1-5 - - TRBV28 CASSLEQTGQPQHF TGTGCCAGCAGTTTAGAACAAACCGGGCAGCCCCAGCATTTT
TRBJ2-7 - - TRBV10-3 CAISREYEQYF TGTGCCATCAGCCGGGAGTACGAGCAGTACTTC
TRBJ2-2 TRBD2 - TRBV28 CASSWTSWTGELFF TGTGCCAGCAGCTGGACTAGCTGGACCGGGGAGCTGTTTTTT
TRBJ2-1 - - TRBV4-1 CASSQGSEQFF TGCGCCAGCAGCCAAGGGAGTGAGCAGTTCTTC
TRBJ1-1 - - TRBV15 CATSSSARGRAFF TGTGCCACCAGCAGTTCTGCCAGGGGCCGGGCTTTCTTT
TRBJ2-2 TRBD2 - TRBV7-3 CASSPQLAGSGELFF TGTGCCAGCAGCCCCCAACTAGCGGGATCCGGGGAGCTGTTTTTT
TRBJ1-4 - - TRBV6-5 CASSYGGALDEKLFF TGTGCCAGCAGCTACGGGGGGGCCTTGGATGAAAAACTGTTTTTT
TRBJ2-2 TRBD2 few TRBV28 CASRLAGALDTGELFF TGTGCCAGCAGGCTAGCGGGAGCACTCGACACCGGGGAGCTGTTTTTT
TRBJ2-7 - - TRBV18 CASSPQGRAEQYF TGTGCCAGCTCACCCCAGGGTCGGGCCGAGCAGTACTTC
TRBJ1-3 - - TRBV27 CASSSPDRPSGNTIYF TGTGCCAGCAGTTCACCCGACAGGCCCTCTGGAAACACCATATATTTT
TRBJ2-2 - - TRBV6-5 CASRLGFDGELFF TGTGCCAGCAGGCTAGGTTTCGACGGGGAGCTGTTTTTT
TRBJ2-1 TRBD2 - TRBV14 CASSEEAFGGAYNEQFF TGTGCCAGCAGCGAAGAGGCTTTCGGGGGGGCTTACAATGAGCAGTTCTTC
TRBJ2-1 - - TRBV27 CASSPRIQDNEQFF TGTGCCAGCAGTCCAAGAATACAGGATAATGAGCAGTTCTTC
TRBJ2-5 - once TRBV5-6 CASSLGGVRETQYF TGTGCCAGCAGCTTGGGGGGGGTCAGAGAGACCCAGTACTTC
TRBJ2-2 TRBD1 - TRBV28 CASSLYRGSGGELFF TGTGCCAGCAGTTTATACAGGGGATCTGGCGGGGAGCTGTTTTTT
TRBJ2-7 - once TRBV27 CASRLGGGGLNEQYF TGTGCCAGCAGACTCGGAGGAGGGGGCCTAAACGAGCAGTACTTC
TRBJ2-2 TRBD2 - TRBV11-2 CASSLKRGTGELFF TGTGCCAGCAGCTTAAAGCGGGGCACCGGGGAGCTGTTTTTT
TRBJ1-4 - - TRBV28 CASSFLGGLNEKLFF TGTGCCAGCAGTTTTTTGGGGGGTTTGAATGAAAAACTGTTTTTT
TRBJ1-3 - - TRBV29-1 CSARLSKGGNTIYF TGCAGCGCCCGACTCTCAAAGGGGGGAAACACCATATATTTT
TRBJ1-3 - - TRBV4-2 CASSQAIPAGNTIYF TGTGCCAGCAGCCAAGCCATTCCGGCTGGAAACACCATATATTTT
TRBJ1-5 TRBD1 - TRBV28 CASAGGQFNQPQHF TGTGCCAGCGCCGGGGGACAGTTCAATCAGCCCCAGCATTTT
TRBJ2-1 - - TRBV4-1 CASSQVELSREQFF TGCGCCAGCAGCCAAGTCGAGTTAAGCAGGGAGCAGTTCTTC
TRBJ2-2 - - TRBV5-4 CASSPFDGFDTGELFF TGTGCCAGCAGCCCATTTGACGGGTTCGACACCGGGGAGCTGTTTTTT
TRBJ2-3 - few TRBV30 CAWSEGQITQYF TGTGCCTGGAGTGAGGGGCAGATTACGCAGTATTTT
TRBJ2-5 - once TRBV28 CASTYPSERTRETQYF TGTGCCAGCACCTATCCTAGCGAGAGGACGCGGGAGACCCAGTACTTC
TRBJ2-3 - - TRBV15 CATSRVLEADTQYF TGTGCCACCAGCAGAGTCCTTGAGGCAGATACGCAGTATTTT
TRBJ2-1 TRBD2 - TRBV7-8 CASSLVGLAGINEQFF TGTGCCAGCAGCTTAGTAGGTCTAGCGGGAATCAATGAGCAGTTCTTC
TRBJ1-1 - - TRBV28 CASISAGGMNTEAFF TGTGCCAGCATTTCGGCGGGGGGTATGAACACTGAAGCTTTCTTT
TRBJ1-4 - once TRBV10-1 CASSGPGKWGAPGEKLFF TGCGCCAGCAGTGGGCCTGGGAAGTGGGGAGCCCCTGGTGAAAAACTGTTTTTT
TRBJ1-1 - once TRBV5-1 CASSLASLNTEAFF TGCGCCAGCAGCTTGGCCTCTTTGAACACTGAAGCTTTCTTT
TRBJ2-2 - - TRBV7-3 CASSFDRGTGELFF TGTGCCAGCAGCTTTGACAGAGGCACCGGGGAGCTGTTTTTT
TRBJ2-5 TRBD2 - TRBV28 CASRPSGSSETQYF TGTGCCAGCAGACCTAGCGGGAGTAGTGAGACCCAGTACTTC
TRBJ1-2 - - TRBV29-1 CSVTVNYGYTF TGCAGCGTGACGGTTAACTACGGCTACACCTTC
TRBJ2-7 TRBD1 - TRBV5-6 CASSLDRGSSYEQYF TGTGCCAGCAGCTTGGACAGGGGCTCCTCCTACGAGCAGTACTTC
TRBJ1-5 - - TRBV11-2 CASSIQGNQPQHF TGTGCCAGCAGCATCCAGGGAAATCAGCCCCAGCATTTT
TRBJ1-3 - - TRBV7-9 CASSVAGAGNTIYF TGTGCCAGCAGCGTGGCAGGGGCCGGAAACACCATATATTTT
TRBJ1-2 TRBD1 - TRBV29-1 CSVKFRDRDYGYTF TGCAGCGTTAAATTCCGGGACAGAGACTATGGCTACACCTTC
TRBJ2-2 TRBD1 - TRBV29-1 CSARQGGVSGELFF TGCAGCGCCCGACAGGGTGGGGTCAGCGGGGAGCTGTTTTTT
TRBJ1-1 - once TRBV11-2 CASSLSSTEAFF TGTGCCAGCAGCTTGTCTAGCACTGAAGCTTTCTTT
TRBJ1-2 - once TRBV2 CASRVQGSDYGYTF TGTGCCAGCAGGGTTCAGGGTTCCGACTATGGCTACACCTTC
TRBJ2-7 - - TRBV6-6 CASSYSGDEQYF TGTGCCAGCAGTTACTCAGGGGACGAGCAGTACTTC
TRBJ1-1 - - TRBV19 CASSIAPRRVDTEAFF TGTGCCAGTAGTATAGCACCTAGGAGGGTTGACACTGAAGCTTTCTTT
TRBJ2-7 TRBD1 - TRBV5-1 CASSSPGTATYEQYF TGCGCCAGCAGCTCCCCCGGGACAGCCACCTACGAGCAGTACTTC
TRBJ2-7 - few TRBV6-1 CATTHGGSYEQYF TGTGCCACCACCCACGGCGGGTCCTACGAGCAGTACTTC
TRBJ2-3 - - TRBV6-5 CASSYSKLTDTQYF TGTGCCAGCAGTTACTCGAAGCTAACAGATACGCAGTATTTT
TRBJ2-2 TRBD2 - TRBV4-1 CASSQTSGPNTGELFF TGCGCCAGCAGCCAGACTAGCGGCCCGAACACCGGGGAGCTGTTTTTT